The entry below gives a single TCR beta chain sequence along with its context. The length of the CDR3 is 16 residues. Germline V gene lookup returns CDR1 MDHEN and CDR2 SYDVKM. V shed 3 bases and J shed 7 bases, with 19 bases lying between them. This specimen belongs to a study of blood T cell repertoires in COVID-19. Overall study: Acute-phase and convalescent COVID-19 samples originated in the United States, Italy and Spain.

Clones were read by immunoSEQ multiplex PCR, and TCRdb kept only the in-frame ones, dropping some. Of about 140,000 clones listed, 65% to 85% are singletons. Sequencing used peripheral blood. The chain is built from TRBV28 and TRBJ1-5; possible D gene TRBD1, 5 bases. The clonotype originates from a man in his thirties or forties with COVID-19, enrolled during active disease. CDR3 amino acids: CASSFPSRVGRQPQHF. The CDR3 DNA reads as TGTGCCAGCAGTTTCCCCTCCAGGGTAGGACGCCAGCCCCAGCATTTT.